The rows below give T cell receptor beta chains drawn from one sample of a study of cytomegalovirus exposure and HLA in healthy donors. Generated by immunoSEQ multiplex PCR, the TCRdb table keeps only in-frame clones and is missing some. The data contain roughly 180,000 clones, approximately 77% of them singletons. What was sequenced was PBMCs. Receptors originate from a female donor in good health and CMV-seronegative. CDR3s include the opening cysteine and the closing phenylalanine or tryptophan. The D gene is left open where the match is weak. Some rows have no size entry. The others give once, few or many, or a class for an expanded clone.

d_gene | abundance | j_gene | v_gene | CDR3aa | CDR3nt
NA | NA | TRBJ2-7 | TRBV29-1 | CSVSIPGLSYEQYF | TGCAGCGTCTCTATCCCAGGGCTTTCCTACGAGCAGTACTTC
TRBD2 | NA | TRBJ2-7 | TRBV27 | CASGTSGPTYEQYF | TGTGCCAGTGGGACTAGCGGGCCGACCTACGAGCAGTACTTC
NA | NA | TRBJ1-2 | TRBV11-1 | CASSQTGIGHYGYTF | TGTGCCAGCAGCCAAACAGGGATCGGGCACTATGGCTACACCTTC
TRBD1 | NA | TRBJ1-1 | TRBV6-6 | CASSLGQGETAFF | TGTGCCAGCAGCCTCGGACAGGGGGAGACAGCTTTCTTT
NA | NA | TRBJ1-1 | TRBV19 | CASTWGGANTEAFF | TGTGCCAGTACCTGGGGGGGCGCGAACACTGAAGCTTTCTTT
TRBD1 | NA | TRBJ2-7 | TRBV5-4 | CASSSDRGDEQYF | TGTGCCAGCAGCTCGGACAGGGGGGACGAGCAGTACTTC
NA | NA | TRBJ1-2 | TRBV20-1 | CSARVKDGCTF | TGCAGTGCTAGAGTCAAAGATGGCTGCACCTTC
NA | NA | TRBJ1-3 | TRBV7-6 | CASSLYEDDTIYF | TGTGCCAGCAGCTTATATGAGGATGACACCATATATTTT
TRBD2 | NA | TRBJ2-1 | TRBV7-7 | CASSSGLAGAIPYNEQFF | TGTGCTAGCAGCTCCGGACTAGCGGGAGCGATCCCTTACAATGAGCAGTTCTTC
TRBD2 | NA | TRBJ2-2 | TRBV7-9 | CASSFPRAGGNTGELFF | TGTGCCAGCAGCTTCCCCCGGGCGGGGGGGAACACCGGGGAGCTGTTTTTT
TRBD2 | NA | TRBJ2-1 | TRBV7-6 | CASSPDPVAGPYNEQFF | TGTGCCAGCAGCCCAGATCCGGTAGCGGGGCCATACAATGAGCAGTTCTTC
NA | NA | TRBJ1-1 | TRBV6-5 | CASSYSNPGREAFF | TGTGCCAGCAGTTACTCGAATCCCGGGAGAGAAGCTTTCTTT
TRBD1 | few | TRBJ1-4 | TRBV29-1 | CSVAIGTGDEKLFF | TGCAGCGTTGCGATCGGGACAGGGGATGAAAAACTGTTTTTT
TRBD2 | few | TRBJ2-1 | TRBV4-2 | CASSQDGTSGYNEQFF | TGTGCCAGCAGCCAGGACGGGACTAGCGGATACAATGAGCAGTTCTTC
TRBD1 | NA | TRBJ1-5 | TRBV28 | CASSLYGTGGRSNQPQHF | TGTGCCAGCAGTTTATATGGGACAGGGGGAAGGAGCAATCAGCCCCAGCATTTT
NA | NA | TRBJ1-4 | TRBV2 | CASSAGATNEKLFF | TGTGCCAGCAGTGCCGGAGCAACTAATGAAAAACTGTTTTTT
TRBD2 | NA | TRBJ2-7 | TRBV5-8 | CASSDGLAGGNEQYF | TGTGCCAGCAGTGACGGACTAGCGGGGGGGAACGAGCAGTACTTC
NA | NA | TRBJ2-3 | TRBV7-2 | CASSPRRTTDTQYF | TGTGCCAGCAGCCCACGCCGGACTACAGATACGCAGTATTTT
TRBD1 | few | TRBJ1-1 | TRBV7-2 | CASSSQRPGTGLITEAFF | TGTGCCAGCAGCTCCCAGAGACCCGGGACAGGGCTTATCACTGAAGCTTTCTTT
TRBD1 | NA | TRBJ1-6 | TRBV9 | CASSVLGTGGSPLHF | TGTGCCAGCAGCGTTCTGGGGACAGGGGGCTCACCCCTCCACTTT
NA | NA | TRBJ2-3 | TRBV11-2 | CASSYGGARMADTQYF | TGTGCCAGCAGCTACGGCGGGGCCAGAATGGCAGATACGCAGTATTTT
TRBD2 | NA | TRBJ2-2 | TRBV7-6 | CASSLPRASGSPNTGELFF | TGTGCCAGCAGCCTTCCCCGGGCTAGCGGGAGCCCAAACACCGGGGAGCTGTTTTTT
NA | once | TRBJ1-5 | TRBV7-2 | CASSRSRGQPQHF | TGTGCCAGCAGCCGCAGCAGGGGTCAGCCCCAGCATTTT
TRBD1 | NA | TRBJ1-2 | TRBV7-6 | CASSPTGNGYTF | TGTGCCAGCAGCCCGACAGGGAATGGCTACACCTTC
NA | NA | TRBJ2-7 | TRBV27 | CASSYKGGYSGSPPYEQYF | TGTGCCAGCAGTTACAAGGGGGGGTACTCCGGGAGTCCCCCCTACGAGCAGTACTTC
TRBD2 | NA | TRBJ2-7 | TRBV30 | CAWSVQSGGPYEQYF | TGTGCCTGGAGTGTACAAAGCGGGGGGCCCTACGAGCAGTACTTC
NA | NA | TRBJ2-6 | TRBV5-4 | CASSSAGRGKSGANVLTF | TGTGCCAGCAGCTCAGCCGGCAGGGGTAAATCTGGGGCCAACGTCCTGACTTTC
NA | few | TRBJ2-7 | TRBV7-8 | CASSRGFQSYEQYF | TGTGCCAGCAGCCGCGGGTTCCAGTCCTACGAGCAGTACTTC
NA | NA | TRBJ1-2 | TRBV20-1 | CSARVPGGYTF | TGCAGTGCTAGAGTTCCAGGGGGCTACACCTTC
NA | NA | TRBJ1-1 | TRBV6-5 | CASSSVVAAVTEAFF | TGTGCCAGCAGTTCGGTAGTGGCGGCGGTCACTGAAGCTTTCTTT
NA | NA | TRBJ2-2 | TRBV29-1 | CSVEVDRHGAGELFF | TGCAGCGTTGAGGTCGACAGGCACGGGGCCGGGGAGCTGTTTTTT
TRBD1 | NA | TRBJ1-4 | TRBV6-1 | CASSGIRGQGRPNEKLFF | TGTGCCAGCAGTGGCATAAGGGGACAGGGGCGGCCTAATGAAAAACTGTTTTTT